Listed here are 11 T cell receptor beta chains from one sample, sequenced in a study of chemoradiotherapy in HPV16-positive cancers. Only in-frame clones appear in the TCRdb table, and some are missing; sequencing was by immunoSEQ multiplex PCR. The sample carries around 6,600 clones, about three quarters recorded once. The sample was collected from a patient who underwent chemoradiotherapy. The receptor source for this set is a human donor with HPV-associated anogenital cancer.

The rearrangement uses TRBV7-9 and TRBJ2-2; either TRBD1 or TRBD2 may fit D (5 bases each). The V and J ends lost 1 base and 6 bases respectively, with 15 bases between them. CDR1 SEHNR and CDR2 FQNEAQ come from the germline V gene (reference sequence). This CDR3 is built from 16 residues. This chain's CDR3 is CASSLVGAGIPGELFF. For the CDR3, the DNA is TGTGCCAGCAGCTTAGTCGGGGCTGGAATCCCCGGGGAGCTGTTTTTT.

This chain links TRBV28 with TRBJ2-2, with 8 bases fitting TRBD1. The V and J ends lost 0 bases and 7 bases, in that order; junction bases with no gene match: 10. The length of the CDR3 is 17 residues. The V gene's germline CDR1 is MDHEN and CDR2 SYDVKM. The CDR3 sequence is CASSLWGTGSFGGELFF. The DNA of the CDR3 is TGTGCCAGCAGTTTATGGGGGACAGGAAGTTTCGGCGGGGAGCTGTTTTTT.

V gene TRBV23-1 combines with J gene TRBJ2-7, with TRBD1 matching 10 bases. TRBV23-1 is an ORF for which the function is uncertain. CDR3 size: 16 residues. V dropped 3 bases and J dropped 3; count of bases not matched to a gene: 8. CDR3 protein: CASSHERDRGLYEQYF. The CDR3 nucleotides are TGCGCCAGCAGTCATGAAAGGGACAGGGGACTCTACGAGCAGTACTTC.

This clone was detected only a few times. The chain is built from TRBV2 and TRBJ2-3; no definite D call. Looked up from germline, CDR1 is SNHLY and CDR2 is FYNNEI. This CDR3 region has 16 residues. Between the trimmed V and J ends, which lost 2 bases and 6 bases, there was a span of 18 bases. CDR3 DNA sequence: TGTGCCAGCAGTGAATGGAGCCGCCCCCCGGGCGATACGCAGTATTTT. This translates into CASSEWSRPPGDTQYF.

The V call is TRBV11-1, the J call TRBJ2-1, with 10 positions matching TRBD2. Looked up from germline, CDR1 is SGHAT and CDR2 is FQDESV (reference sequence). The CDR3 covers 16 residues. Losses at the gene ends were 5 bases for V and 8 bases for J; bases not matched to a gene: 12. The CDR3 coding sequence is TGTGCCAGCAGCGCATACTTAGCGGGGGGCAGGGATGAGCAGTTCTTC. As protein: CASSAYLAGGRDEQFF.

This clone came up a few times. V is TRBV6-5 and J is TRBJ2-7; TRBD1 agrees at 8 bases. This CDR3 region has 14 residues. V trimming: 5 bases; J trimming: 4 bases; junction bases outside the gene matches: 7. Looked up from germline, CDR1 is MNHEY and CDR2 is SVGAGI. The DNA for the CDR3 is TGTGCCAGCAGTACCGGGACAGGCCTTTACGAGCAGTACTTC. This sequence encodes CASSTGTGLYEQYF.

The genes are TRBV5-5 and TRBJ1-2; D not certain. The CDR3 is 16 residues long. Germline loops: CDR1 SGHKS, CDR2 YYEKEE (reference sequence). The germline V and J ends were trimmed by 4 bases and 7 bases, with 23 bases remaining between them. This chain's CDR3 is CASSQVNMGFTPGYTF. The CDR3 DNA sequence: TGTGCCAGCAGCCAAGTCAACATGGGATTCACCCCTGGCTACACCTTC.

The chain uses TRBV7-2 and TRBJ1-4, with no clear D. Trimming removed 1 base at V and 8 bases at J, with 8 bases between. The V gene's germline CDR1 is SGHTA and CDR2 FQGNSA. The CDR3 is 13 residues long. CDR3 protein: CASSLGAAEKLFF. CDR3 nucleotides: TGTGCCAGCAGCTTAGGGGCAGCCGAAAAACTGTTTTTT. The whole variable domain, remainder taken from reference TRBV7-2 and TRBJ1-4, is GAGVSQSPSNKVTEKGKDVELRCDPISGHTALYWYRQSLGQGLEFLIYFQGNSAPDKSGLPSDRFSAERTGGSVSTLTIQRTQQEDSAVYLCASSLGAAEKLFFGSGTQLSVL.

The chain has TRBV7-9 and TRBJ1-1, with a tentative D call TRBD1 (5 bases). Deletions cut 2 bases from V and 7 bases from J, with 14 bases between. The CDR3 loop spans 14 amino acids. Germline assignment: CDR1 SEHNR and CDR2 FQNEAQ (reference sequence). The CDR3 sequence: CASSLYTRGGEAFF. The CDR3 DNA follows: TGTGCCAGCAGCTTATACACGCGGGGGGGTGAAGCTTTCTTT. Filled out from reference TRBV7-9 and TRBJ1-1, the complete variable domain reads DTGVSQNPRHKITKRGQNVTFRCDPISEHNRLYWYRQTLGQGPEFLTYFQNEAQLEKSRLLSDRFSAERPKGSFSTLEIQRTEQGDSAMYLCASSLYTRGGEAFFGQGTRLTVV.

The chain recombines TRBV30 with TRBJ1-4; D is unclear. Germline CDR1 is GTSNPN and CDR2 is SVGIG (reference sequence). This CDR3 spans 17 amino acids. The V end was cut by 1 base, the J end by 1 base, with 16 bases between. CDR3 protein: CAWSGTEGPQTNEKLFF. CDR3 DNA sequence: TGTGCCTGGAGTGGGACGGAAGGACCGCAAACTAATGAAAAACTGTTTTTT.

The V and J genes are TRBV9 and TRBJ2-3, with 7 bases matching TRBD2. Germline V CDR1 and CDR2: SGDLS, YYNGEE. The junction had 12 bases not matched to a gene; V was cut back by 5 bases and J by 3 bases. The CDR3 length is 16 residues. The CDR3 DNA is TGTGCCAGCAGTGCGGGGGACTCCCCGGCGACAGATACGCAGTATTTT. Translation: CASSAGDSPATDTQYF.